The 24 T cell receptor beta chains in this list originate from one sample, sequenced in a study of blood T cell repertoires in COVID-19. Assay: immunoSEQ multiplex PCR; the TCRdb copy retains only in-frame clones and omits some. The sample holds approximately 270,000 clones; 80% to 90% are singletons and the top ten take 11%. Material for sequencing was peripheral blood. The source is a woman in her seventies with acute or convalescent COVID-19.

This chain connects TRBV5-4 to TRBJ1-2; D possibly corresponds to TRBD1 (6 bases). Deletions cut 4 bases from V and 0 bases from J, with 10 bases between. Germline values: CDR1 SGHNT, CDR2 YYREEE (reference sequence). The CDR3 runs to 14 residues. In nucleotides, the CDR3 is TGTGCCAGCAGCCCCCAGGGGACTAACTATGGCTACACCTTC. This sequence encodes CASSPQGTNYGYTF.

In its sample, this clone was seen a few times. The J gene is TRBJ1-2, the V gene TRBV6-5, with a possible D match to TRBD1 (6 bases). Germline CDR1 MNHEY, CDR2 SVGAGI. Trimming removed 2 bases at V and 6 bases at J, with 10 bases between. The CDR3 has 13 amino acids. The CDR3 nucleotides are TGTGCCAGCAGTTACATCCAGGGGCATGGCTACACCTTC. Its translation: CASSYIQGHGYTF.

The chain employs TRBV10-2 and TRBJ2-5; unclear D gene. Per germline, CDR1 WSHSY and CDR2 SAAADI. The V end was cut by 3 bases, the J end by 7 bases, with 3 bases between. The CDR3 covers 10 residues. The CDR3 DNA follows: TGCGCCAGCAGTGACGGGACCCAGTACTTC. This gives the protein CASSDGTQYF.

The chain combines TRBV6-5 with TRBJ2-5; D possibly corresponds to TRBD1 (6 bases). Per the germline V gene, CDR1 is MNHEY and CDR2 is SVGAGI. CDR3 length: 15 amino acids. V dropped 5 bases and J dropped 2 bases, with 15 bases sitting between them. This CDR3 reads CASSTTTGFQETQYF. The CDR3 DNA reads as TGTGCCAGCAGTACTACCACAGGGTTTCAAGAGACCCAGTACTTC.

V gene TRBV5-4 combines with J gene TRBJ2-5, with D possibly being TRBD1 (6 bases). This CDR3 has 15 residues. Trimming stripped 3 bases from V and 2 bases from J, with 14 bases between. Germline V CDR1 and CDR2: SGHNT, YYREEE (reference sequence). In DNA form, the CDR3 reads TGTGCCAGCAGCTATTCGAGGGGGACACAAGAGACCCAGTACTTC. It translates to CASSYSRGTQETQYF.

This sequence joins TRBV6-2 or TRBV6-3 and TRBJ2-3, with 10 bases aligning to TRBD2. Germline V gives CDR1 MNHEY, CDR2 SVGEGT. The CDR3 spans 18 residues. Germline trimming cut 5 bases from V and 5 bases from J; bases unmatched to any gene: 16. For the CDR3, the DNA is TGTGCCAGCAGTCCCCTGCTAGCGGGGGCCTGGGGAGGAGATACGCAGTATTTT. This translates into CASSPLLAGAWGGDTQYF.

This clone occurred once. V and J are TRBV10-3 and TRBJ1-5, with a weak D call TRBD1 (5 bases). Looked up from germline, CDR1 is ENHRY and CDR2 is SYGVKD. The CDR3 is 13 residues long. V shed 10 bases and J shed 7 bases, with 17 bases lying between them. The CDR3 DNA is TGTGCCACCTCGGGGGGGGACGGCCAGCCCCAGCATTTT. This sequence encodes CATSGGDGQPQHF.

The chain employs TRBV11-1 and TRBJ1-2; D not resolved. Per germline, CDR1 SGHAT and CDR2 FQDESV (reference sequence). V dropped 4 bases and J dropped 2 bases, with 17 bases sitting between them. The CDR3 spans 16 residues. The CDR3 bases are TGTGCCAGCAGCTCCGGTAACCTCCCCTCCAACTATGGCTACACCTTC. Its translation is CASSSGNLPSNYGYTF.

This clone was observed a single time. The rearrangement uses TRBV5-4 and TRBJ1-2, with D uncertain. CDR3 length: 13 residues. The V gene's germline CDR1 is SGHNT and CDR2 YYREEE (reference sequence). The V and J ends lost 0 bases and 6 bases respectively, with 9 bases between them. CDR3 residues: CASSLDGKNGYTF. The CDR3 DNA reads TGTGCCAGCAGCTTGGACGGGAAAAATGGCTACACCTTC.

V is TRBV15 and J is TRBJ1-4, with TRBD1 as a possible D gene (5 bases). With 5 bases removed from V and 7 bases from J, the gap between germline ends came to 11 bases. Germline V gives CDR1 LNHNV, CDR2 YYDKDF (reference sequence). The CDR3 has 13 residues. CDR3 loop: CATSPGSGEKLFF. The CDR3 bases are TGTGCCACCAGCCCAGGGTCGGGTGAAAAACTGTTTTTT.

This chain joins TRBV30 and TRBJ2-5; 9 bases are shared with TRBD2. The germline V gene encodes CDR1 GTSNPN and CDR2 SVGIG (reference sequence). V lost 0 bases and J lost 9; bases outside the gene matches: 11. The CDR3 spans 15 residues. The DNA of the CDR3 is TGTGCCTGGAGTGTAACCCCTAGCGGGGTGGCGGCCCAGTACTTC. Protein product: CAWSVTPSGVAAQYF.

The chain combines TRBV5-1 with TRBJ1-2, with 7 bases lining up with TRBD1. The CDR3 runs 12 residues. Germline V gene data show CDR1 as SGHRS and CDR2 as YFSETQ. Trimming took 4 bases from V and 6 from J; bases not matched to a gene: 3. CDR3: CASSADRDGYTF. CDR3 coding DNA: TGCGCCAGCAGCGCCGACAGGGATGGCTACACCTTC. Full variable domain (missing parts from reference TRBV5-1 and TRBJ1-2): KAGVTQTPRYLIKTRGQQVTLSCSPISGHRSVSWYQQTPGQGLQFLFEYFSETQRNKGNFPGRFSGRQFSNSRSEMNVSTLELGDSALYLCASSADRDGYTFGSGTRLTVV.

The V and J genes are TRBV5-1 and TRBJ1-3, with a possible D match to TRBD1 (5 bases). Germline lookup yields CDR1 SGHRS and CDR2 YFSETQ. The ends were cut back, 3 bases at V and 0 bases at J, with 10 bases in the middle. This CDR3 is 15 amino acids long. The CDR3 sequence is CASSSDSRSGNTIYF. The CDR3 region has the DNA TGCGCCAGCAGCTCCGACAGCCGCTCTGGAAACACCATATATTTT.

The V call is TRBV4-1, the J call TRBJ2-7; possibly TRBD1 for D (6 bases). CDR3 length: 13 amino acids. The V gene lost 1 base and the J gene lost 2 bases, with 6 bases spanning the gap. Per germline, CDR1 MGHRA and CDR2 YSYEKL. CDR3 protein: CASSQAGAYEQYF. CDR3 DNA: TGCGCCAGCAGCCAAGCAGGGGCCTACGAGCAGTACTTC.

V usage is TRBV5-1 and J usage is TRBJ2-1, with D possibly being TRBD1 (5 bases). V was trimmed by 4 bases and J by 4 bases, leaving 15 bases between them. Germline values: CDR1 SGHRS, CDR2 YFSETQ. This CDR3 contains 15 residues. Here the CDR3 reads CASSAGDSLYNEQFF. CDR3 DNA sequence: TGCGCCAGCAGCGCCGGAGACAGTCTATACAATGAGCAGTTCTTC.

The V and J genes are TRBV24-1 and TRBJ2-3; 8 bases fit TRBD2. Germline trimming cut 2 bases from V and 3 bases from J; bases unmatched to any gene: 9. This CDR3 region has 17 residues. Germline assignment: CDR1 KGHDR and CDR2 SFDVKD. CDR3 DNA: TGTGCCACCAGTGATTCGGTCGGGGGGGTTAAAACAGATACGCAGTATTTT. It is translated as CATSDSVGGVKTDTQYF.

This chain connects TRBV5-6 to TRBJ2-3, with D maybe TRBD2 (5 bases). Between the trimmed V and J ends, which lost 1 base and 1 base, there was a span of 7 bases. This CDR3 contains 14 residues. Germline lookup yields CDR1 SGHDT and CDR2 YYEEEE. CDR3 region: CASSLRLRTDTQYF. As DNA, the CDR3 is TGTGCCAGCAGCTTGAGACTACGCACAGATACGCAGTATTTT.

This chain uses TRBV7-3 with TRBJ2-3; a weak D match, TRBD2 (7 bases). The CDR3 spans 14 residues. V was pared by 0 bases and J by 4 bases, with 8 bases between. Germline-derived CDR1 and CDR2 are SGHTA and FQGTGA. In DNA form, the CDR3 reads TGTGCCAGCAGCTTAACGGGGGGGCCAGATACGCAGTATTTT. It encodes CASSLTGGPDTQYF.

V and J are TRBV29-1 and TRBJ1-1; tentatively, D is TRBD1 (5 bases). This CDR3 is built from 12 residues. Trimming removed 8 bases from V and 4 bases from J, with 14 bases in between. Germline V lookup: CDR1 SQVTM, CDR2 ANQGSEA. The CDR3 spells CSIAGGSTEAFF. Written as DNA, the CDR3 is TGCAGCATAGCCGGGGGGAGCACTGAAGCTTTCTTT.

The chain has TRBV5-4 and TRBJ2-5; D perhaps matches TRBD2 (6 bases). The germline CDR1 and CDR2 sequences are SGHNT and YYREEE (reference sequence). V was clipped by 1 base and J by 5 bases, with 9 bases between them. This CDR3 region has 13 residues. Here the CDR3 reads CASSLTSLETQYF. The CDR3 DNA reads TGTGCCAGCAGCTTGACTAGCTTGGAGACCCAGTACTTC.

The gene calls are TRBV6-5 and TRBJ2-7; D is uncertain. The V end was cut by 6 bases, the J end by 7 bases, with 16 bases between. Germline values: CDR1 MNHEY, CDR2 SVGAGI. CDR3 size: 13 residues. The CDR3 DNA reads as TGTGCCAGCAGCCCCCCAGGTAGAGTGGAGCAGTACTTC. Protein product: CASSPPGRVEQYF.

CDR3 loop: CASSSLQGQAGAETQYF. The CDR3 DNA reads as TGCGCCAGCAGCTCCCTTCAGGGGCAAGCGGGGGCTGAGACCCAGTACTTC. The V and J genes are TRBV5-1 and TRBJ2-5; TRBD2 matches 8 bases. Losses at the gene ends were 3 bases for V and 5 bases for J; bases not matched to a gene: 15. Germline V CDR1 and CDR2: SGHRS, YFSETQ. The CDR3 totals 17 residues.

The chain couples TRBV5-6 to TRBJ1-1; the D is unclear. V lost 5 bases, J lost 10 bases, and 18 bases lay in between. The CDR3 runs 13 residues. Germline lookup yields CDR1 SGHDT and CDR2 YYEEEE. CDR3 nucleotide sequence: TGTGCCAGCAGATCCTCCCCCAGCAAGCGAGCTTTCTTT. Translation gives CASRSSPSKRAFF.

The chain joins TRBV7-6 to TRBJ2-3; a possible D gene is TRBD2 (5 bases). V was pared by 2 bases and J by 6 bases, with 12 bases between. The germline V gene has CDR1 SGHVS and CDR2 FNYEAQ. CDR3 length equals 14 residues. DNA for the CDR3: TGTGCCAGCAGCTTAAGCGGCCTCGGGGATACGCAGTATTTT. Translating it yields CASSLSGLGDTQYF.